These 10 T cell receptor beta chains share one sample of origin, sequenced in a study of cytotoxic CD8 clonotypes in ibrutinib-treated CLL. This table comes from immunoSEQ multiplex PCR, and its TCRdb copy is limited to in-frame clones, with some not included. The sample has about 200,000 clones; roughly 72% are singletons. The sequencing here drew on PBMCs, taken after 24 months of ibrutinib treatment. The receptor set was obtained from a human donor with chronic lymphocytic leukemia.

The chain links TRBV4-3 to TRBJ2-2; D is unclear. Trimming removed 4 bases at V and 6 bases at J, with 15 bases between. Germline CDR1 and CDR2: LGHNA and YSLEER. The CDR3 runs 15 residues. CDR3 region: CASSRSSLTAGELFF. The CDR3 DNA sequence: TGCGCCAGCAGCCGATCCAGCTTGACGGCCGGGGAGCTGTTTTTT.

This clone came up a few times. The chain recombines TRBV7-9 with TRBJ2-7, with TRBD1 as a possible D gene (6 bases). The CDR3 contains 15 residues. From germline, CDR1 is SEHNR and CDR2 FQNEAQ (reference sequence). The V end lost 6 bases, the J end lost 5 bases, and 20 bases lay between the germline ends. CDR3 DNA: TGTGCCAGCAGTTCGGACAGAGTGGAGATGCACGAGCAGTACTTC. Amino acid sequence: CASSSDRVEMHEQYF.

This chain joins TRBV27 and TRBJ2-1, with a possible D match to TRBD1 (6 bases). The V gene's germline CDR1 is MNHEY and CDR2 SMNVEV (reference sequence). The CDR3 has 18 amino acids. V lost 3 bases, J lost 3 bases, and 21 bases lay in between. The CDR3 loop reads CASSFFAYRTEDYNEQFF. The CDR3 nucleotides are TGTGCCAGCAGTTTCTTTGCGTATAGGACAGAGGACTACAATGAGCAGTTCTTC.

The chain has TRBV4-1 and TRBJ2-7; TRBD1 aligns across 10 bases. The CDR3 spans 16 residues. With V trimmed by 0 bases and J by 4 bases, 6 bases remained unmatched. The germline V gene has CDR1 MGHRA and CDR2 YSYEKL. DNA for the CDR3: TGCGCCAGCAGCCAAGATACAGGACAGGGGGGTTACGAGCAGTACTTC. Amino acid sequence: CASSQDTGQGGYEQYF.

The V gene is TRBV27, the J gene TRBJ2-4, with a possible D match to TRBD1 (6 bases). CDR3 length equals 14 residues. Germline V lookup: CDR1 MNHEY, CDR2 SMNVEV (reference sequence). V was trimmed by 3 bases and J by 9 bases, leaving 15 bases between them. DNA for the CDR3: TGTGCCAGCAGTTTCAGGGGACCGTGGTCCATTCAGTACTTC. Translated, it gives CASSFRGPWSIQYF.

The V call is TRBV30, the J call TRBJ1-1, with D perhaps matching TRBD1 (5 bases). The CDR3 has 18 amino acids. V lost 2 bases and J 1 base, leaving 23 bases between the germline ends. CDR1 and CDR2 from the germline V gene are GTSNPN and SVGIG (reference sequence). The CDR3 DNA reads TGTGCCTGGAGTAAAGCGTTTGGGGGGAGGTTAGAGAACACTGAAGCTTTCTTT. Translating it yields CAWSKAFGGRLENTEAFF.

This rearrangement joins TRBV7-6 to TRBJ1-1, with D perhaps TRBD1 (6 bases). V was shortened by 2 bases and J by 5 bases, with 18 bases between the two germline ends. The CDR3 has 16 amino acids. Germline lookup yields CDR1 SGHVS and CDR2 FNYEAQ. The CDR3 region is CASSLTTGVVRTEAFF. As DNA, the CDR3 is TGTGCCAGCAGCTTAACGACAGGAGTTGTTCGGACTGAAGCTTTCTTT.

The chain has TRBV9 and TRBJ1-2, with 12 bases fitting TRBD1. Germline V gene data show CDR1 as SGDLS and CDR2 as YYNGEE. CDR3 length: 17 residues. V trimming: 2 bases; J trimming: 6 bases; junction bases outside the gene matches: 11. CDR3 sequence: CASSVHQVGTGGDGYTF. CDR3 coding DNA: TGTGCCAGCAGCGTCCACCAAGTGGGGACAGGGGGCGATGGCTACACCTTC. The complete variable domain, with remaining parts taken from reference TRBV9 and TRBJ1-2, reads DSGVTQTPKHLITATGQRVTLRCSPRSGDLSVYWYQQSLDQGLQFLIQYYNGEERAKGNILERFSAQQFPDLHSELNLSSLELGDSALYFCASSVHQVGTGGDGYTFGSGTRLTVV.

This clone appeared a few times. V is TRBV15 and J is TRBJ2-3; TRBD2 is a possible D gene (6 bases). This CDR3 region has 15 residues. Trimming took 3 bases from V and 0 from J, leaving 10 bases between them. The germline V gene has CDR1 LNHNV and CDR2 YYDKDF (reference sequence). The CDR3 DNA reads TGTGCCACCAGCAGCCGGGGGAGAAGCACAGATACGCAGTATTTT. Translated: CATSSRGRSTDTQYF.

The V gene is TRBV5-8, the J gene TRBJ2-1; D gene ambiguous. This CDR3 has 15 residues. From germline, CDR1 is SGHTS and CDR2 YDEGEE. The germline V and J ends were trimmed by 2 bases and 2 bases, with 11 bases remaining between them. The CDR3 is CASSLGQSAYNEQFF. CDR3 bases: TGTGCCAGCAGCTTAGGTCAGTCAGCCTACAATGAGCAGTTCTTC.